These 13 T cell receptor beta chains were sequenced from one sample in a study of persistence of HIV-infected CD4 T cells. The antigens these receptors bind are not known. Sequencing used immunoSEQ version 4 in survey mode. The assay was immunoSEQ multiplex PCR, and TCRdb's table has in-frame clones only and misses some. The sample contains tens of thousands of clones, about 80% of which appear only once. Cells were stimulated with overlapping HIV-1 Gag 15-mer peptides. CD40L/CD69 double-negative CD45RO-high memory CD4+ T cells were collected. The sequences come from CD4+ T cells sorted from PBMCs after approximately 19-hour stimulation, collected from a patient who received antiretroviral therapy. These receptors were obtained from an adult man with HIV who was CMV-seropositive.

The chain carries TRBV7-3 and TRBJ1-2, with D hard to call. Per the germline V gene, CDR1 is SGHTA and CDR2 is FQGTGA. CDR3 size: 12 residues. With 0 bases removed from V and 6 bases from J, the gap between germline ends came to 5 bases. The CDR3 DNA reads as TGTGCCAGCAGCTTAACGGGTAATGGCTACACCTTC. It encodes CASSLTGNGYTF.

J is TRBJ2-7 and V is TRBV7-2; no definite D call. Per germline, CDR1 SGHTA and CDR2 FQGNSA. V lost 0 bases, J lost 6 bases, and 12 bases lay in between. The CDR3 runs to 14 residues. Written as DNA, the CDR3 is TGTGCCAGCAGCTTAGCGGGCAGGACCGGCGAGCAGTACTTC. Its translation: CASSLAGRTGEQYF.

This clone was seen just once. The V call is TRBV6-5, the J call TRBJ2-6; D remains ambiguous. CDR3 length: 16 residues. The germline V gene has CDR1 MNHEY and CDR2 SVGAGI. V was shortened by 0 bases and J by 2 bases, with 8 bases between the two germline ends. For the CDR3, the DNA is TGTGCCAGCAGTTACTCGGAAAGGGCTGGGGCCAACGTCCTGACTTTC. Protein: CASSYSERAGANVLTF.

This clone appeared a few times. The chain carries TRBV2 and TRBJ1-1, with D uncertain. From germline, CDR1 is SNHLY and CDR2 FYNNEI. The CDR3 has 14 amino acids. V lost 4 bases to trimming and J lost 6 bases, with 15 bases between them. CDR3 nucleotide sequence: TGTGCCAGCAGTGGCTTAGGAGTGGAGGCTGAAGCTTTCTTT. It encodes CASSGLGVEAEAFF.

V usage is TRBV6-5 and J usage is TRBJ2-1, with 9 bases lining up with TRBD1. From germline, CDR1 is MNHEY and CDR2 SVGAGI. Losses at the gene ends were 1 base for V and 9 bases for J; bases not matched to a gene: 7. There are 15 residues in the CDR3. In DNA form, the CDR3 reads TGTGCCAGCAGTTACTTTGGGACAGGGCCCCCTGAGCAGTTCTTC. It codes for CASSYFGTGPPEQFF.

This clone was observed a single time. The chain is built from TRBV19 and TRBJ2-7; 10 bases are shared with TRBD2. The CDR3 totals 15 residues. The V segment lost 5 bases and the J segment 5 bases; nucleotides outside the gene matches: 9. Germline lookup yields CDR1 LNHDA and CDR2 SQIVND (reference sequence). DNA for the CDR3: TGTGCCAGTAGTGCAAGTAGCGGGAGGCAGAACGAGCAGTACTTC. Translated, it gives CASSASSGRQNEQYF.

A note on this clone: The sample has other DNA sequences that encode this CDR3 too. The chain joins TRBV5-1 to TRBJ2-2; D call uncertain. The CDR3 runs 13 residues. The V gene lost 0 bases and the J gene lost 5 bases, with 5 bases spanning the gap. Per the germline V gene, CDR1 is SGHRS and CDR2 is YFSETQ. The CDR3 reads CASSLEATGELFF. In DNA, the CDR3 is TGCGCCAGCAGCTTGGAAGCGACCGGGGAGCTGTTTTTT.

This chain links TRBV7-9 with TRBJ1-1; no firm D call. This CDR3 has 12 residues. V shed 5 bases and J shed 0 bases, with 4 bases lying between them. Germline CDR1 and CDR2: SEHNR and FQNEAQ (reference sequence). The CDR3 DNA is TGTGCCAGCAGCCAGGTGAACACTGAAGCTTTCTTT. This sequence encodes CASSQVNTEAFF.

The CDR3 reads CASSLESRRSYEQYF. DNA of the CDR3: TGTGCCAGCAGCTTGGAAAGCAGACGCTCCTACGAGCAGTACTTC. The rearrangement links TRBV5-4 to TRBJ2-7, with D unresolved. V was pared by 0 bases and J by 0 bases, with 10 bases between. CDR3 size: 15 residues. Germline values: CDR1 SGHNT, CDR2 YYREEE (reference sequence).

A remark on this clone: The same CDR3 is also encoded by other DNA sequences in this sample. V and J are TRBV4-3 and TRBJ1-5; D is uncertain. Per the germline V gene, CDR1 is LGHNA and CDR2 is YSLEER. Trimming pared 1 base from V and 1 base from J, leaving 2 bases between. The CDR3 has 13 residues. CDR3 in amino acids: CASSQGSNQPQHF. The CDR3 nucleotides are TGCGCCAGCAGCCAAGGCAGCAATCAGCCCCAGCATTTT.

The chain carries TRBV20-1 and TRBJ2-3, with D hard to call. V was cut by 5 bases and J by 4 bases, with 4 bases left in between. The germline V gene has CDR1 DFQATT and CDR2 SNEGSKA (reference sequence). The CDR3 covers 10 residues. CDR3 nucleotide sequence: TGCAGTGCTCTGGCAGATACGCAGTATTTT. Translated: CSALADTQYF.

As DNA, the CDR3 is TGTGCCAGCAGTTACGACTATTCCTACGAGCAGTACTTC. Translation gives CASSYDYSYEQYF. V usage is TRBV6-5 and J usage is TRBJ2-7, with D maybe TRBD2 (5 bases). V lost 2 bases to trimming and J lost 1 base, with 6 bases between them. The length of the CDR3 is 13 residues. The V gene's germline CDR1 is MNHEY and CDR2 SVGAGI.

This chain uses TRBV5-1 with TRBJ2-7; a weak D match, TRBD1 (6 bases). This CDR3 region has 15 residues. Germline CDR1 reads SGHRS; CDR2 reads YFSETQ. The V end lost 4 bases, the J end lost 6 bases, and 20 bases lay between the germline ends. In DNA form, the CDR3 reads TGCGCCAGCAGCCCACGGACGACAGGTGCGGGCGAGCAGTACTTC. Translated, it gives CASSPRTTGAGEQYF.